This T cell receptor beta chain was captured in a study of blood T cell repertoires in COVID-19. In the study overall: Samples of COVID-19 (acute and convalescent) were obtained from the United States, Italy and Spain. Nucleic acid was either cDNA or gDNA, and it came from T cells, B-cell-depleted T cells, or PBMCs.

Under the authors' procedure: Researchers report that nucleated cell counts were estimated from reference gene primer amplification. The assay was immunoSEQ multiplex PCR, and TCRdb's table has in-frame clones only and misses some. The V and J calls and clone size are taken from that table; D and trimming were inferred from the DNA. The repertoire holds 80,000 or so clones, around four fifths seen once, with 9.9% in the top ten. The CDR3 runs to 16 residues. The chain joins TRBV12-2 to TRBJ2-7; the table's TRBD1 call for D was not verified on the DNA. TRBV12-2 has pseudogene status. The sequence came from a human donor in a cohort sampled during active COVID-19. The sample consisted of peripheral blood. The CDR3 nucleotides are TGTGCAAGTCGTCCAAACAGGGGGCCCTGCTCCTACGAGCAGTACTTC. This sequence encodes CASRPNRGPCSYEQYF.